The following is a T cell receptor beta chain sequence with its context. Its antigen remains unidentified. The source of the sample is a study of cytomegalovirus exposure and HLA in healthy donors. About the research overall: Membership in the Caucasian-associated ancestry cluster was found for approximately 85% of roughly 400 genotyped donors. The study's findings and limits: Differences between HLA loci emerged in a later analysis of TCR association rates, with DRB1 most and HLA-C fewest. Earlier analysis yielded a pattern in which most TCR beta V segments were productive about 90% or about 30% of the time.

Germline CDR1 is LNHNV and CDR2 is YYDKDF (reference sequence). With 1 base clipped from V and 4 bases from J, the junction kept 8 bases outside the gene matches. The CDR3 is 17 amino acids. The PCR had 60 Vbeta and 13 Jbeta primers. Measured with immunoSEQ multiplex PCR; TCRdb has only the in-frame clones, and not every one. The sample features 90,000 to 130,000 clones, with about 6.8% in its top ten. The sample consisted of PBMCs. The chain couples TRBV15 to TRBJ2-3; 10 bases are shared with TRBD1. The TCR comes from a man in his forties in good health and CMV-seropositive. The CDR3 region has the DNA TGTGCCACCAGCAGAGCCGTGAGGACAGGGGGGGCAGATACGCAGTATTTT. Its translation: CATSRAVRTGGADTQYF.